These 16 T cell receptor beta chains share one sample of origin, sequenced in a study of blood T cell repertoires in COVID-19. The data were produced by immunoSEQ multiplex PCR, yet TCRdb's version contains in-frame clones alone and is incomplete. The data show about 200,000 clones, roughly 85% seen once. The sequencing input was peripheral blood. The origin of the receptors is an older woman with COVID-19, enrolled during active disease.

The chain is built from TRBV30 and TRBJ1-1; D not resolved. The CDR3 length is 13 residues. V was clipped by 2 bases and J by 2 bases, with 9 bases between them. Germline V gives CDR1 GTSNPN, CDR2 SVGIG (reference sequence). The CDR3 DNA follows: TGTGCCTGGAGTTCTGAGAGTAACACTGAAGCTTTCTTT. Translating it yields CAWSSESNTEAFF.

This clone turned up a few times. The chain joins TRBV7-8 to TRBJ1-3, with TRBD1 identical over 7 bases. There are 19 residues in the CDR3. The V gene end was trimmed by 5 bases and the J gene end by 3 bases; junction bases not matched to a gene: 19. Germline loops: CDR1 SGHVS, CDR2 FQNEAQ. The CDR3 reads CASSPRSRSRGVIGNTIYF. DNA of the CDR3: TGTGCCAGCAGCCCTAGGTCGCGGAGCAGGGGGGTCATTGGAAACACCATATATTTT.

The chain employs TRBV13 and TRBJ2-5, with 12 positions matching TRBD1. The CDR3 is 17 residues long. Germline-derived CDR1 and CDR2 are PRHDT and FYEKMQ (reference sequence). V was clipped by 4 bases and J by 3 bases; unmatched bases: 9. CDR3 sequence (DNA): TGTGCCAGCAGCTCAGATGACGGGACAGGGGGCAAAGAGACCCAGTACTTC. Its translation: CASSSDDGTGGKETQYF. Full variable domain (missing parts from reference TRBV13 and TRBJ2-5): AAGVIQSPRHLIKEKRETATLKCYPIPRHDTVYWYQQGPGQDPQFLISFYEKMQSDKGSIPDRFSAQQFSDYHSELNMSSLELGDSALYFCASSSDDGTGGKETQYFGPGTRLLVL.

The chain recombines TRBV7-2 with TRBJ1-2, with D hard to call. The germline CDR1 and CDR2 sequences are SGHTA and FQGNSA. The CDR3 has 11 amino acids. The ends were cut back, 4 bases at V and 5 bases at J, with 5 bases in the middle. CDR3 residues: CASSSYYGYTF. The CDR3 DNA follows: TGTGCCAGCAGCTCTTATTATGGCTACACCTTC.

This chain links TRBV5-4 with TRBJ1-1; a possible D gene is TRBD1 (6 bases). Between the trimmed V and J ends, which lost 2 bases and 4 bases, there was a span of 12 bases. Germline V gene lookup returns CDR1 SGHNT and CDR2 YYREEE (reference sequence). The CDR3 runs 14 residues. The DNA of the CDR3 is TGTGCCAGCAGCTTAGGGCGAGGGGGCACTGAAGCTTTCTTT. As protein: CASSLGRGGTEAFF. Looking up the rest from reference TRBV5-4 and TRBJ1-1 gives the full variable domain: ETGVTQSPTHLIKTRGQQVTLRCSSQSGHNTVSWYQQALGQGPQFIFQYYREEENGRGNFPPRFSGLQFPNYSSELNVNALELDDSALYLCASSLGRGGTEAFFGQGTRLTVV.

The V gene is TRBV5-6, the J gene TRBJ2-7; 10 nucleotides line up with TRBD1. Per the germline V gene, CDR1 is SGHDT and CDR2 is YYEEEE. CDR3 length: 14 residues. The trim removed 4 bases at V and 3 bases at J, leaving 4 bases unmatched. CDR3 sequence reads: CASSARDRGYEQYF. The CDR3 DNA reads TGTGCCAGCAGCGCCCGGGACAGGGGCTACGAGCAGTACTTC.

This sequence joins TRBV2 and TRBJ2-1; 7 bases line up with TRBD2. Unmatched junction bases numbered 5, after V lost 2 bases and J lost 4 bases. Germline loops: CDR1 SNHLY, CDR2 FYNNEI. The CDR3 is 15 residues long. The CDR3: CASSESGTTYNEQFF. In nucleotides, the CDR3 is TGTGCCAGCAGTGAATCGGGGACTACTTACAATGAGCAGTTCTTC.

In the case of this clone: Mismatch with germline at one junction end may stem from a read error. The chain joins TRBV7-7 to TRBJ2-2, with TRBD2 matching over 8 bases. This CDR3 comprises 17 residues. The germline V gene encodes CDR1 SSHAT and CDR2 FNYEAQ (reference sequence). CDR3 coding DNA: TGTGCTAGCAGCCTTGAACTGAGCGGGAGTGGAACCGGGGAGCTGTTTTTT. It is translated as CASSLELSGSGTGELFF.

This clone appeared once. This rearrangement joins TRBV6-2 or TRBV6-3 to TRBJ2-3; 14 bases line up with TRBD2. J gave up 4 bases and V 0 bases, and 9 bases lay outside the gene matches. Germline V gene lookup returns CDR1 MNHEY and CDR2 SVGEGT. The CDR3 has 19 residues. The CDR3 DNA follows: TGTGCCAGCAGTTACTCAGGGACTAGCGGGAGCCCCTACCCAGATACGCAGTATTTT. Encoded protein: CASSYSGTSGSPYPDTQYF.

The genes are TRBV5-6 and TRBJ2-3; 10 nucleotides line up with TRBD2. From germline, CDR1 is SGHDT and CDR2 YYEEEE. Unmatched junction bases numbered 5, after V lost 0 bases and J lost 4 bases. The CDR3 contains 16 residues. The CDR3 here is CASSLGLSGGADTQYF. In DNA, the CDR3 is TGTGCCAGCAGCTTGGGATTGAGCGGGGGGGCAGATACGCAGTATTTT.

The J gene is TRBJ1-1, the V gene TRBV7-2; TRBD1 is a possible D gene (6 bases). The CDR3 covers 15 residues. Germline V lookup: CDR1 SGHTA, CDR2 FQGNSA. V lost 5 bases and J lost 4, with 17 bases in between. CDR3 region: CASSPPGRGSTEAFF. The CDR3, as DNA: TGTGCCAGCAGCCCTCCGGGCAGGGGCAGCACTGAAGCTTTCTTT.

The CDR3 DNA sequence: TGTGCCAGCAGTTTTCGGGACAGGGGCTTGGGCTACACCTTC. As protein: CASSFRDRGLGYTF. This chain joins TRBV7-9 and TRBJ1-2; 10 bases are a match to TRBD1. V was clipped by 6 bases and J by 8 bases; unmatched bases: 9. CDR3 length: 14 residues. The germline CDR1 and CDR2 sequences are SEHNR and FQNEAQ (reference sequence).

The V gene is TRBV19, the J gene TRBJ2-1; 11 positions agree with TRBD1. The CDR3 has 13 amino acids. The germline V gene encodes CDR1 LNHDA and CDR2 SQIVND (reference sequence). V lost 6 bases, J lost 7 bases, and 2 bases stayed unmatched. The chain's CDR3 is CASRDRGLNEQFF. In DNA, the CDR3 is TGTGCCAGTAGGGACAGGGGGCTTAATGAGCAGTTCTTC.

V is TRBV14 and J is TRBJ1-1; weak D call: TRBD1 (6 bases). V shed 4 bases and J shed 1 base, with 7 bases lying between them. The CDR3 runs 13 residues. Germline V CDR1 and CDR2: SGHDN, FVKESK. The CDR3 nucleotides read TGTGCCAGCAGCCTGGACAGGAACACTGAAGCTTTCTTT. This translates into CASSLDRNTEAFF.

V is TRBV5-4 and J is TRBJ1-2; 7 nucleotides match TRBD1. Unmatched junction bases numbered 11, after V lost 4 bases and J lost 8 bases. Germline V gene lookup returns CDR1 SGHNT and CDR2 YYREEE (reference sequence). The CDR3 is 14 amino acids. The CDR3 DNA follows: TGTGCCAGCAGCCCAGGACAGGAGCCGTGGGGCTACACCTTC. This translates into CASSPGQEPWGYTF. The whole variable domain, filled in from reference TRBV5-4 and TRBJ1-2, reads ETGVTQSPTHLIKTRGQQVTLRCSSQSGHNTVSWYQQALGQGPQFIFQYYREEENGRGNFPPRFSGLQFPNYSSELNVNALELDDSALYLCASSPGQEPWGYTFGSGTRLTVV.

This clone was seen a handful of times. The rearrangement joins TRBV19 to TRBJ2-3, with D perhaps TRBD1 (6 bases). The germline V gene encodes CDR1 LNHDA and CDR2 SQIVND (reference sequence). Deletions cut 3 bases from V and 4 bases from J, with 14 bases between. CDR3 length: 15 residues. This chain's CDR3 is CASSMIRTVPDTQYF. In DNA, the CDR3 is TGTGCCAGTAGTATGATAAGGACAGTCCCAGATACGCAGTATTTT.